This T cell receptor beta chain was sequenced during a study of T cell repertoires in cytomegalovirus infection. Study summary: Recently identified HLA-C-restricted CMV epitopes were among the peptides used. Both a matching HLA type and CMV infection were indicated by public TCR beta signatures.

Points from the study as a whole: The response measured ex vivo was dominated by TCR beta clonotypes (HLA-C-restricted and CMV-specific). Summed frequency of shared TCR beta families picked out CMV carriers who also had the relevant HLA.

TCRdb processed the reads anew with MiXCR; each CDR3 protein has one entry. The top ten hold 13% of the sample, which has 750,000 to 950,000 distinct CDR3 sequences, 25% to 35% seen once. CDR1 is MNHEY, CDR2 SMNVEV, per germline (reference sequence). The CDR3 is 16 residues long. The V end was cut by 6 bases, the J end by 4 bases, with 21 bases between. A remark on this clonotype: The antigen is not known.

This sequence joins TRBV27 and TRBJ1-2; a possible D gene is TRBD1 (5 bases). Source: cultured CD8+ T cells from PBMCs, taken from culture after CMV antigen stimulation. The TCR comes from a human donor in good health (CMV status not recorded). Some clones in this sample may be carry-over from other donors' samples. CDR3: CASSLSQEPFLYGYTF. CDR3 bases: TGTGCCAGCAGCCTCTCACAGGAACCTTTCCTCTATGGCTACACCTTC.